This passage covers 6 T cell receptor beta chains from one sample sequenced in a study of T cells in Graves' hyperthyroidism and ophthalmopathy. RNA transcripts served as the template for amplifying TCR beta CDR3 regions. The study used the HTBI primer set for a first-round RT-PCR of the TCR CDR3. TCRdb reanalysed the multiplex PCR reads using MiXCR and keeps one entry per CDR3 protein. This sample has hundreds of thousands of distinct CDR3 sequences, with roughly 14% found just once. The specimen was blood. The receptors were sampled from a woman aged 18-29 years with Graves' hyperthyroidism.

This clonotype was counted only a few times. The genes are TRBV18 and TRBJ2-2; no clear D. The length of the CDR3 is 11 residues. V lost 10 bases to trimming and J lost 4 bases, with 7 bases between them. Germline V CDR1 and CDR2: KGHSH, LQKENI. CDR3 residues: CATLRTGELFF. The DNA for the CDR3 is TGTGCCACCCTGCGCACCGGGGAGCTGTTTTTT.

This clonotype was found many times. V usage is TRBV24-1 and J usage is TRBJ2-1; D might be TRBD2 (6 bases). The CDR3 has 16 residues. Germline V lookup: CDR1 KGHDR, CDR2 SFDVKD. Between the trimmed V and J ends, which lost 3 bases and 5 bases, there was a span of 16 bases. The CDR3 DNA sequence: TGTGCCACCAGTGATCTCGGGACTCCCGCCCACAATGAGCAGTTCTTC. It is translated as CATSDLGTPAHNEQFF.

This clonotype appeared many times. The J gene is TRBJ2-7, the V gene TRBV27; 13 positions agree with TRBD2. Trimming removed 6 bases from V and 3 bases from J; junction bases left unmatched: 5. Germline lookup yields CDR1 MNHEY and CDR2 SMNVEV (reference sequence). The CDR3 loop spans 15 amino acids. CDR3 in DNA: TGTGCCAGCAGAAGACTAGCGGGAGGAGGCTACGAGCAGTACTTC. It codes for CASRRLAGGGYEQYF.

This clonotype has ten or more counts. V is TRBV12-3 or TRBV12-4 and J is TRBJ2-4; a weak D match, TRBD1 (6 bases). Deletions cut 5 bases from V and 7 bases from J, with 12 bases between. This CDR3 comprises 13 residues. The CDR3 DNA follows: TGTGCCAGCAGTGGGCAGGGGACGAACATTCAGTACTTC. Translated: CASSGQGTNIQYF.

In this sample, this clonotype turned up many times. V and J are TRBV5-1 and TRBJ2-2, with D unresolved. This CDR3 contains 15 residues. Germline V gene sequence: CDR1 SGHRS, CDR2 YFSETQ. The V and J ends lost 3 bases and 0 bases respectively, with 9 bases between them. This chain's CDR3 is CASSSTTPNTGELFF. The CDR3 DNA reads TGCGCCAGCAGCTCGACGACCCCGAACACCGGGGAGCTGTTTTTT.

This clonotype was found many times. This chain uses TRBV2 with TRBJ1-1; D is perhaps TRBD1 (5 bases). Trimming removed 2 bases from V and 5 bases from J, with 9 bases in between. This CDR3 is built from 13 residues. Germline V gives CDR1 SNHLY, CDR2 FYNNEI. CDR3 in amino acids: CASSEQGKTEAFF. CDR3 DNA: TGTGCCAGCAGTGAACAGGGTAAGACTGAAGCTTTCTTT.